Shown below are 32 T cell receptor beta chains from a single sample sequenced in a study of T cell responses to AZD1222 COVID-19 vaccine. The protocol was immunoSEQ multiplex PCR, while the TCRdb copy is restricted to in-frame clones and leaves out a portion. Of around 99,000 clones listed, 70% to 90% are singletons. The sequenced sample was peripheral blood, obtained on day 0 of AZD1222 vaccination. The origin of the receptors is an adult in good health.

The J gene is TRBJ1-1, the V gene TRBV24-1, with TRBD1 matching 11 bases. This CDR3 region has 17 residues. After removal of 4 bases from V and 1 base from J, the junction contained 7 bases not matched to a gene. Germline values: CDR1 KGHDR, CDR2 SFDVKD. The CDR3 sequence: CATSEPRTGGKNTEAFF. The CDR3 coding sequence is TGTGCCACCAGTGAGCCTCGGACAGGGGGCAAGAACACTGAAGCTTTCTTT.

V is TRBV2 and J is TRBJ1-5; D unresolved. Germline V CDR1 and CDR2: SNHLY, FYNNEI. This CDR3 has 14 residues. Trimming took 6 bases from V and 0 from J, leaving 9 bases between them. CDR3: CASSQATSNQPQHF. CDR3 nucleotides: TGTGCCAGCAGCCAGGCCACTAGCAATCAGCCCCAGCATTTT.

This clone was counted once. V gene TRBV5-1 combines with J gene TRBJ2-5; TRBD2 is a possible D gene (5 bases). V gave up 4 bases and J gave up 4 bases, with 8 bases separating them. Germline assignment: CDR1 SGHRS and CDR2 YFSETQ. There are 12 residues in the CDR3. CDR3 in amino acids: CASSLRGETQYF. DNA for the CDR3: TGCGCCAGCAGCCTCCGGGGAGAGACCCAGTACTTC.

V and J are TRBV19 and TRBJ1-5; no clear D. CDR1 and CDR2 from the germline V gene are LNHDA and SQIVND (reference sequence). The CDR3 sequence is 18 residues long. The germline V and J ends were trimmed by 3 bases and 0 bases, with 18 bases remaining between them. Here the CDR3 DNA reads TGTGCCAGTAGTATGTTCGCCGGTGGGTCTACTAGCAATCAGCCCCAGCATTTT. Translated, it gives CASSMFAGGSTSNQPQHF.

V is TRBV2 and J is TRBJ1-2; no firm D call. The CDR3 is 15 residues long. Germline CDR1 is SNHLY and CDR2 is FYNNEI. Between the trimmed V and J ends, which lost 7 bases and 3 bases, there was a span of 18 bases. The DNA for the CDR3 is TGTGCCAGCACCCTTGGAGCCGAATACTACTATGGCTACACCTTC. Translated, it gives CASTLGAEYYYGYTF.

The genes are TRBV7-3 and TRBJ2-5; D may match TRBD1 or TRBD2 (6 bases each). Between the trimmed V and J ends, which lost 5 bases and 7 bases, there was a span of 20 bases. The germline V gene encodes CDR1 SGHTA and CDR2 FQGTGA. This CDR3 comprises 15 residues. In nucleotides, the CDR3 is TGTGCCAGCAGCCCCTCCCCGGGGGCCCTGGGGACCCAGTACTTC. Translating it yields CASSPSPGALGTQYF.

The CDR3 DNA reads as TGTGCCAGCAGCCAAGGCAGAGGAGGGTATGGCTACACCTTC. Amino acid sequence: CASSQGRGGYGYTF. The rearrangement uses TRBV3-1 (or the pseudogene TRBV3-2) and TRBJ1-2; D unclear. The CDR3 is made up of 14 amino acids. The V end lost 1 base, the J end lost 5 bases, and 11 bases lay between the germline ends. Germline CDR1 is LGHDT and CDR2 is YNNKEL (reference sequence).

This sequence joins TRBV4-3 and TRBJ1-5, with D unresolved. This CDR3 spans 15 amino acids. V was clipped by 0 bases and J by 3 bases, with 9 bases between them. The V gene's germline CDR1 is LGHNA and CDR2 YSLEER. This chain's CDR3 is CASSQDGGVNQPQHF. DNA for the CDR3: TGCGCCAGCAGCCAAGACGGAGGTGTCAATCAGCCCCAGCATTTT.

The chain carries TRBV9 and TRBJ2-2; a possible D gene is TRBD1 (7 bases). The CDR3 has 15 amino acids. V lost 6 bases and J 4 bases, leaving 16 bases between the germline ends. The germline CDR1 and CDR2 sequences are SGDLS and YYNGEE. Here the CDR3 DNA reads TGTGCCAGCACCAGAACCCAGGGGGGCACCGGGGAGCTGTTTTTT. Translated: CASTRTQGGTGELFF.

The V call is TRBV3-1 (or the pseudogene TRBV3-2), the J call TRBJ1-6; unclear D gene. The CDR3 runs to 13 residues. Germline V lookup: CDR1 LGHDT, CDR2 YNNKEL (reference sequence). Deletions cut 3 bases from V and 8 bases from J, with 8 bases between. In nucleotides, the CDR3 is TGTGCCAGCAGCCACACGACCGATTCACCCCTCCACTTT. Its translation: CASSHTTDSPLHF.

The CDR3 nucleotides are TGTGCCAGCAGCCGCCTTCGGGGGAGGGCCTCGTCCGAGCAGTACGTC. Translating gives CASSRLRGRASSEQYV. The chain employs TRBV28 and TRBJ2-7; 7 nucleotides match TRBD2. Germline V CDR1 and CDR2: MDHEN, SYDVKM. The V gene end was trimmed by 6 bases and the J gene end by 6 bases; junction bases not matched to a gene: 17. This CDR3 comprises 16 residues.

V and J are TRBV18 and TRBJ1-4; the D is unclear. Germline values: CDR1 KGHSH, CDR2 LQKENI. V was trimmed by 4 bases and J by 2 bases, leaving 14 bases between them. This CDR3 has 16 residues. The CDR3 region is CASSRGGSLTNEKLFF. The CDR3 coding sequence is TGTGCCAGCTCACGAGGAGGGAGTCTCACTAATGAAAAACTGTTTTTT.

V is TRBV25-1 and J is TRBJ2-3; D is perhaps TRBD1 (6 bases). Germline CDR1 is MGHDK and CDR2 is SYGVNS. The CDR3 contains 15 residues. Trimming stripped 2 bases from V and 3 bases from J, with 12 bases between. The chain's CDR3 is CASSERQGWTDTQYF. CDR3 nucleotides: TGTGCCAGCAGTGAAAGGCAGGGGTGGACAGATACGCAGTATTTT.

CDR3 bases: TGTGCCAGCAGTCAGACGGCCGGGGAGCTGTTTTTT. Its translation: CASSQTAGELFF. The chain combines TRBV25-1 with TRBJ2-2; D unclear. Germline-derived CDR1 and CDR2 are MGHDK and SYGVNS. The CDR3 extends over 12 amino acids. Between the trimmed V and J ends, which lost 5 bases and 6 bases, there was a span of 7 bases. Full variable domain (missing parts from reference TRBV25-1 and TRBJ2-2): EADIYQTPRYLVIGTGKKITLECSQTMGHDKMYWYQQDPGMELHLIHYSYGVNSTEKGDLSSESTVSRIRTEHFPLTLESARPSHTSQYLCASSQTAGELFFGEGSRLTVL.

The chain carries TRBV10-3 and TRBJ2-3, with D maybe TRBD2 (5 bases). In germline, CDR1 is ENHRY, CDR2 SYGVKD. V was shortened by 5 bases and J by 4 bases, with 19 bases between the two germline ends. The CDR3 sequence is 16 residues long. The CDR3 coding sequence is TGTGCCATCAGTTTCGGGATGCGGGCGGGCGCAGATACGCAGTATTTT. Its protein product is CAISFGMRAGADTQYF.

The rearrangement links TRBV6-2 or TRBV6-3 to TRBJ1-2; D uncertain. Germline V gives CDR1 MNHEY, CDR2 SVGEGT. There are 11 residues in the CDR3. Trimming removed 5 bases at V and 1 base at J, with 2 bases between. CDR3 region: CASSNNYGYTF. CDR3 bases: TGTGCCAGCAGTAATAACTATGGCTACACCTTC.

V and J are TRBV28 and TRBJ2-7; the D is unclear. Germline values: CDR1 MDHEN, CDR2 SYDVKM. The CDR3 is 12 amino acids. The V end was cut by 11 bases, the J end by 2 bases, with 13 bases between. DNA for the CDR3: TGTGCCTCCGGTGCCGTCCCCTACGAGCAGTACTTC. It translates to CASGAVPYEQYF.

J is TRBJ2-5 and V is TRBV5-1; either TRBD1 or TRBD2 may fit D (5 bases each). Trimming shortened V by 1 base and J by 4 bases, and 11 bases separated the two germline ends. From germline, CDR1 is SGHRS and CDR2 YFSETQ. CDR3 length equals 14 residues. DNA of the CDR3: TGCGCCAGCAGCTTGAAGGGGACGGTAGAGACCCAGTACTTC. Its translation is CASSLKGTVETQYF. Together with reference TRBV5-1 and TRBJ2-5, the CDR3 gives the full variable domain: KAGVTQTPRYLIKTRGQQVTLSCSPISGHRSVSWYQQTPGQGLQFLFEYFSETQRNKGNFPGRFSGRQFSNSRSEMNVSTLELGDSALYLCASSLKGTVETQYFGPGTRLLVL.

The chain carries TRBV6-2 or TRBV6-3 and TRBJ1-1, with TRBD1 identical over 7 bases. Germline V gene lookup returns CDR1 MNHEY and CDR2 SVGEGT. Trimming removed 3 bases from V and 4 bases from J; junction bases left unmatched: 11. This CDR3 is built from 16 residues. The CDR3 bases are TGTGCCAGCAGTTATCCCCCCATGACAGGGCGCACTGAAGCTTTCTTT. This gives the protein CASSYPPMTGRTEAFF.

The chain joins TRBV2 to TRBJ1-5; TRBD1 matches at 9 bases. Germline assignment: CDR1 SNHLY and CDR2 FYNNEI. The CDR3 is made up of 14 amino acids. The V and J ends lost 7 bases and 6 bases, in that order; junction bases with no gene match: 7. The CDR3: CASIPEGQGQPQHF. Written as DNA, the CDR3 is TGTGCCAGCATCCCCGAGGGACAGGGTCAGCCCCAGCATTTT. The whole variable domain, remainder taken from reference TRBV2 and TRBJ1-5, is EPEVTQTPSHQVTQMGQEVILRCVPISNHLYFYWYRQILGQKVEFLVSFYNNEISEKSEIFDDQFSVERPDGSNFTLKIRSTKLEDSAMYFCASIPEGQGQPQHFGDGTRLSIL.

The chain has TRBV7-9 and TRBJ2-2; D gene unclear. The ends were cut back, 5 bases at V and 4 bases at J, with 11 bases in the middle. CDR1 and CDR2 (germline): SEHNR, FQNEAQ (reference sequence). The CDR3 is 14 residues long. CDR3 amino acids: CASSHLHVTGELFF. The CDR3 DNA reads TGTGCCAGCAGCCATCTTCACGTCACCGGGGAGCTGTTTTTT.

The chain combines TRBV21-1 with TRBJ2-7; the table gives TRBD1 as D, unverified against the DNA. TRBV21-1 is an annotated pseudogene. This CDR3 contains 14 residues. CDR3 nucleotides: TGTGCCAGCAGCAAAGTGGCCAGGACCTACGAGCAGTACGTC. Translation gives CASSKVARTYEQYV.

This clone was seen just once. The chain has TRBV12-3 or TRBV12-4 and TRBJ2-1; D might be TRBD1 (5 bases). Trimming took 6 bases from V and 9 from J, leaving 12 bases between them. CDR3 length: 12 amino acids. The CDR3 DNA follows: TGTGCCAGCAGCCCCAGGGTTGGTGAGCAGTTCTTC. The encoded protein is CASSPRVGEQFF.

The rearrangement links TRBV9 to TRBJ1-1, with D unresolved. CDR1 and CDR2 from the germline V gene are SGDLS and YYNGEE. The germline V and J ends were trimmed by 4 bases and 1 base, with 11 bases remaining between them. This CDR3 comprises 14 residues. The chain's CDR3 is CASSFRWGNTEAFF. The CDR3 region has the DNA TGTGCCAGCAGCTTCAGATGGGGGAACACTGAAGCTTTCTTT. The complete variable domain, with remaining parts taken from reference TRBV9 and TRBJ1-1, reads DSGVTQTPKHLITATGQRVTLRCSPRSGDLSVYWYQQSLDQGLQFLIQYYNGEERAKGNILERFSAQQFPDLHSELNLSSLELGDSALYFCASSFRWGNTEAFFGQGTRLTVV.

This clone was recorded once. J is TRBJ2-3 and V is TRBV27; TRBD1 might be the D (6 bases). V lost 5 bases and J lost 8, with 20 bases in between. The length of the CDR3 is 15 residues. Germline-derived CDR1 and CDR2 are MNHEY and SMNVEV (reference sequence). The CDR3 region is CASSLIQGPISTQYF. In DNA, the CDR3 is TGTGCCAGCAGTCTAATACAGGGCCCCATCAGTACGCAGTATTTT.

The chain combines TRBV19 with TRBJ1-1, with D hard to call. Germline lookup yields CDR1 LNHDA and CDR2 SQIVND (reference sequence). The ends were cut back, 6 bases at V and 2 bases at J, with 10 bases in the middle. The CDR3 contains 13 residues. CDR3 sequence (DNA): TGTGCCAGTAGCCCAACAGCAAACACTGAAGCTTTCTTT. Its protein product is CASSPTANTEAFF. Together with reference TRBV19 and TRBJ1-1, the CDR3 gives the full variable domain: DGGITQSPKYLFRKEGQNVTLSCEQNLNHDAMYWYRQDPGQGLRLIYYSQIVNDFQKGDIAEGYSVSREKKESFPLTVTSAQKNPTAFYLCASSPTANTEAFFGQGTRLTVV.

This clone was seen a few times. This chain connects TRBV18 to TRBJ2-2, with D possibly being TRBD1 (6 bases). The CDR3 has 21 residues. In germline, CDR1 is KGHSH, CDR2 LQKENI. V lost 1 base, J lost 0 bases, and 24 bases lay in between. The CDR3 bases are TGTGCCAGCTCACCACGGTTGTCGGGACAAGGGGGAAACGCGAACACCGGGGAGCTGTTTTTT. This sequence encodes CASSPRLSGQGGNANTGELFF. The variable domain in full, with the rest retrieved from reference TRBV18 and TRBJ2-2, is NAGVMQNPRHLVRRRGQEARLRCSPMKGHSHVYWYRQLPEEGLKFMVYLQKENIIDESGMPKERFSAEFPKEGPSILRIQQVVRGDSAAYFCASSPRLSGQGGNANTGELFFGEGSRLTVL.

The chain joins TRBV28 to TRBJ1-2, with no clear D. Trimming shortened V by 9 bases and J by 6 bases, and 14 bases separated the two germline ends. CDR3 length: 12 amino acids. CDR1 and CDR2 from the germline V gene are MDHEN and SYDVKM. This chain's CDR3 is CASMTRLDGYTF. CDR3 nucleotides: TGTGCCAGTATGACCAGGTTGGATGGCTACACCTTC.

The gene calls are TRBV2 and TRBJ2-1; D is perhaps TRBD2 (5 bases). CDR1 and CDR2 (germline): SNHLY, FYNNEI. V was cut by 7 bases and J by 2 bases, with 15 bases left in between. The CDR3 spans 15 residues. CDR3 nucleotide sequence: TGTGCCAGCATCCGCCCGAGCGGAACCTACAATGAGCAGTTCTTC. This gives the protein CASIRPSGTYNEQFF.

This clone was seen a few times. The chain has TRBV5-4 and TRBJ1-3; D possibly corresponds to TRBD1 (6 bases). Trimming left V 0 bases short and J 0 bases short, with 10 bases between. Per the germline V gene, CDR1 is SGHNT and CDR2 is YYREEE (reference sequence). The CDR3 has 16 amino acids. The CDR3 nucleotides read TGTGCCAGCAGCTTGGGAGGGACACACTCTGGAAACACCATATATTTT. As protein: CASSLGGTHSGNTIYF.

On this clone: Within the sample, other DNA sequences also encode this same CDR3. This rearrangement joins TRBV7-6 to TRBJ2-3, with unresolved D. Per germline, CDR1 SGHVS and CDR2 FNYEAQ. This CDR3 contains 15 residues. V was shortened by 0 bases and J by 2 bases, with 9 bases between the two germline ends. Written as DNA, the CDR3 is TGTGCCAGCAGCTTAGCTGACGGGCCCACAGATACGCAGTATTTT. This codes for CASSLADGPTDTQYF.

This clone was recorded only once. Other DNA sequences in the same sample also yield this CDR3. The chain recombines TRBV20-1 with TRBJ2-7; D gene uncertain. Trimming shortened V by 1 base and J by 4 bases, and 5 bases separated the two germline ends. CDR1 DFQATT and CDR2 SNEGSKA come from the germline V gene (reference sequence). There are 11 residues in the CDR3. CDR3: CSARGGYEQYF. In nucleotides, the CDR3 is TGCAGTGCTAGAGGGGGTTACGAGCAGTACTTC.